A single sample gave rise to the 5 T cell receptor beta chains below, sequenced in a study of TIL therapy for anti-PD-1-resistant metastatic lung cancer. Specified time point: pre-treatment sample, taken before nivolumab and TIL therapy. The immunoSEQ assay was v3. Clones were sequenced by immunoSEQ multiplex PCR, and TCRdb holds only the in-frame ones, with some missing. This sample has approximately 50,000 clones; 80% to 90% occur once, and the top ten carry nearly 3%. The starting material was blood, obtained at baseline. These receptors all come from a person between 25 and 79 years old with non-small cell lung cancer.

In its sample, this clone was seen once. CDR3 sequence: CASSPGGARTGELFF. The CDR3 nucleotides read TGTGCCAGCAGTCCCGGGGGGGCTCGGACCGGGGAGCTGTTTTTT. This chain joins TRBV28 and TRBJ2-2, with 8 bases that match TRBD2. Germline V gene lookup returns CDR1 MDHEN and CDR2 SYDVKM. Trimming removed 5 bases from V and 5 bases from J; junction bases left unmatched: 7. The CDR3 is 15 amino acids.

The V call is TRBV5-1, the J call TRBJ2-2; 9 bases are shared with TRBD1. CDR1 and CDR2 from the germline V gene are SGHRS and YFSETQ. Germline trimming cut 1 base from V and 1 base from J; bases unmatched to any gene: 2. The CDR3 sequence is 16 residues long. The CDR3 reads CASSLRGQGNTGELFF. The CDR3 bases are TGCGCCAGCAGCTTGAGGGGACAGGGGAACACCGGGGAGCTGTTTTTT.

J is TRBJ2-4 and V is TRBV5-4; D unclear. Germline loops: CDR1 SGHNT, CDR2 YYREEE (reference sequence). Trimming took 2 bases from V and 0 from J, leaving 6 bases between them. This CDR3 is built from 14 residues. The CDR3 coding sequence is TGTGCCAGCAGCTTAATCCTAGCCAAAAACATTCAGTACTTC. This translates into CASSLILAKNIQYF.

The V call is TRBV27, the J call TRBJ1-6, with 9 bases fitting TRBD1. This CDR3 contains 16 residues. V dropped 5 bases and J dropped 9; count of bases not matched to a gene: 11. Germline assignment: CDR1 MNHEY and CDR2 SMNVEV (reference sequence). Here the CDR3 reads CASSPGTGQLISPLHF. Written as DNA, the CDR3 is TGTGCCAGCAGTCCGGGGACAGGGCAGCTAATTTCACCCCTCCACTTT.

The chain employs TRBV19 and TRBJ2-1, with 7 bases identical to TRBD2. The CDR3 runs to 16 residues. Trimming removed 5 bases from V and 9 bases from J; junction bases left unmatched: 16. The germline V gene has CDR1 LNHDA and CDR2 SQIVND (reference sequence). The DNA of the CDR3 is TGTGCCAGTAGTCCCCAGGTGGGCGGGAGATGGTTTGAGCAGTTCTTC. The encoded protein is CASSPQVGGRWFEQFF. The variable domain in full, completed from reference TRBV19 and TRBJ2-1, reads DGGITQSPKYLFRKEGQNVTLSCEQNLNHDAMYWYRQDPGQGLRLIYYSQIVNDFQKGDIAEGYSVSREKKESFPLTVTSAQKNPTAFYLCASSPQVGGRWFEQFFGPGTRLTVL.